Listed below are T cell receptor beta chains from one sample, sequenced in a study of early T cells in non-severe SARS-CoV-2 infection. From the 5' RACE reads, TCRdb called clonotypes with MiXCR, one entry per CDR3 protein. The sample has around 30,000 distinct CDR3 sequences, approximately 6% seen once. What was sequenced was whole blood. Receptors originate from an adult who was a healthcare worker with PCR-confirmed SARS-CoV-2 infection or an uninfected control (not recorded which). Each CDR3 is given with its conserved first and last residue. Fields, in order: V gene, J gene, D gene, clone size, CDR3 DNA, CDR3 protein. D genes are given only for firm matches. Size tells how often a clone was seen (once, few, many) or the class of an expanded clone, and some rows leave it out.

>TRBV11-2|TRBJ1-2|NA|few
TGTGCCAGCAGCTTAGCCTGGACCATTGATGGCTACACCTTC
CASSLAWTIDGYTF
>TRBV20-1|TRBJ2-7|NA|NA
TGCAGTGCTAGATCTAAGCAGAGTAGTTTACGCTACGAGCAGTACTTC
CSARSKQSSLRYEQYF
>TRBV27|TRBJ2-2|TRBD1|NA
TGTGCCAGCAGTTTCCTTGGACAGGGGCGGACCGGGGAGCTGTTTTTT
CASSFLGQGRTGELFF
>TRBV6-2/TRBV6-3|TRBJ1-1|NA|NA
TGTGCCAGCACGTCTCCACTTGAAGCTTTCTTT
CASTSPLEAFF
>TRBV5-6|TRBJ2-3|NA|NA
TGTGCCAGCAGCTTGCGAATAGATACGCAGTATTTT
CASSLRIDTQYF
>TRBV4-3|TRBJ2-7|TRBD2|many
TGCGCCAGCAGCCAAGCCAGCGGGGGGGCCTCCGCCTACGAGCAGTACTTC
CASSQASGGASAYEQYF
>TRBV28|TRBJ1-4|NA|few
TGTGCCAGCACCAAACTGTCCGGGGAGGAGGGAGAAAAACTGTTTTTT
CASTKLSGEEGEKLFF
>TRBV20-1|TRBJ2-7|NA|NA
TGCAGTGCTAGACCTAGTCCCCCCTACGAGCAGTACTTC
CSARPSPPYEQYF
>TRBV15|TRBJ1-3|NA|many
TGTGCCACCAGCACCCCACCGGATCGAGGACACCTCTCTGGAAACACCATATATTTT
CATSTPPDRGHLSGNTIYF
>TRBV12-3/TRBV12-4|TRBJ2-3|TRBD2|NA
TGTGCCAGCAGTTCCCCACTAGCGGGGGTAGCAGATACGCAGTATTTT
CASSSPLAGVADTQYF
>TRBV7-2|TRBJ1-6|NA|few
TGTGCCAGCAGCTTACAGCCGACAGTTAATTCACCCCTCCACTTT
CASSLQPTVNSPLHF
>TRBV9|TRBJ1-4|NA|medium-sized
TGTGCCAGCAGCGCGGGACCGGACAATGAAAAACTGTTTTTT
CASSAGPDNEKLFF
>TRBV20-1|TRBJ1-4|NA|many
TGCAGTGCCCCCAGACAGGAAAAACTGTTTTTT
CSAPRQEKLFF
>TRBV24-1|TRBJ2-4|NA|few
TGTGCCACCAGTGATAGGGACGGACTAGCCAAAAACATTCAGTACTTC
CATSDRDGLAKNIQYF
>TRBV6-1|TRBJ2-7|NA|NA
TGTGCCAGCACCCTGGGACCGACCTTCTACGAGCAGTACTTC
CASTLGPTFYEQYF
>TRBV28|TRBJ1-1|NA|many
TGTGCCAGCTATTCCAGGGGACGGGGCACTGAAGCTTTCTTT
CASYSRGRGTEAFF
>TRBV20-1|TRBJ1-6|NA|many
TGCAGTGCTAGCGAATCCGGGCCGATTTCACCCCTCCACTTT
CSASESGPISPLHF
>TRBV20-1|TRBJ1-5|NA|many
TGCAGTGCTGGCAGACAGGGCAATCAGCCCCAGCATTTT
CSAGRQGNQPQHF
>TRBV5-4|TRBJ2-5|TRBD2|many
TGTGCCAGCAGCTTACTAGCGGAAGAGACCCAGTACTTC
CASSLLAEETQYF
>TRBV3-1|TRBJ1-1|NA|many
TGTGCCAGCAGCTCAAGGGCTAGGGGCACTGAAGCTTTCTTT
CASSSRARGTEAFF
>TRBV4-3|TRBJ2-2|TRBD1|many
TGCGCCAGCAGCCAAGATAATGACAGGGGGTACACCGGGGAGCTGTTTTTT
CASSQDNDRGYTGELFF
>TRBV12-3/TRBV12-4|TRBJ2-7|NA|many
TGTGCCAGCAGTTTCGCATCCTACGAGCAGTACTTC
CASSFASYEQYF
>TRBV7-9|TRBJ1-1|NA|many
TGTGCCAGCAGCCGCGGGACGGAATTTGAAGCTTTCTTT
CASSRGTEFEAFF
>TRBV28|TRBJ1-2|NA|NA
TGTGCCAGCAGTCCGGACGGGGCAGGCTATGGCTACACCTTC
CASSPDGAGYGYTF
>TRBV10-3|TRBJ2-3|NA|many
TGTGCCATCAGTGAGTCGACTCGAGGTAGGACAGATACGCAGTATTTT
CAISESTRGRTDTQYF
>TRBV29-1|TRBJ1-1|NA|many
TGCAGCGCCAAACAGGATCCTAACACTGAAGCTTTCTTT
CSAKQDPNTEAFF
>TRBV28|TRBJ1-2|TRBD1|few
TGTGCCAGCAGTTTAGGGACAGGACCTAACTATGGCTACACCTTC
CASSLGTGPNYGYTF
>TRBV30|TRBJ1-4|NA|many
TGTGCCTGGACACGGGACACCAATGAAAAACTGTTTTTT
CAWTRDTNEKLFF
>TRBV7-8|TRBJ2-1|NA|many
TGTGCCAGCAGCTCCCCGTTGGGCTCCTACAATGAGCAGTTCTTC
CASSSPLGSYNEQFF
>TRBV18|TRBJ2-7|NA|NA
TGTGCCAGCTCACAGACAGAAACCTCCTACGAGCAGTACTTC
CASSQTETSYEQYF
>TRBV2|TRBJ1-5|NA|few
TGTGCCAGCAGACGGGAAGGACAGAGCAATCAGCCCCAGCATTTT
CASRREGQSNQPQHF
>TRBV5-1|TRBJ1-1|TRBD1|few
TGCGCCAGCAGCATCACCGGGACAGTGAACACTGAAGCTTTCTTT
CASSITGTVNTEAFF
>TRBV2|TRBJ2-2|NA|many
TGTGCCAGCAGGATTCAGCAGACCGGGGAGCTGTTTTTT
CASRIQQTGELFF
>TRBV4-3|TRBJ1-3|NA|many
TGCGCCAGCAGCCAAGGCAGGAATTTTGGAAACACCATATATTTT
CASSQGRNFGNTIYF
>TRBV30|TRBJ1-1|TRBD1|NA
TGTGCCTGGAGACCCCGGGACAGGGCAAACACTGAAGCTTTCTTT
CAWRPRDRANTEAFF
>TRBV4-3|TRBJ1-1|NA|many
TGCGCCAGCAGCCAAGAGATACGACACACTGAAGCTTTCTTT
CASSQEIRHTEAFF
>TRBV27|TRBJ1-5|NA|many
TGTGCCAGCAGGTTTAATCAGCCCCAGCATTTT
CASRFNQPQHF
>TRBV12-3/TRBV12-4|TRBJ2-7|TRBD1|few
TGTGCCAGCAGTCCGGGACAGGGGGCTAGTGAGCAGTACTTC
CASSPGQGASEQYF
>TRBV11-2|TRBJ2-4|TRBD1|many
TGTGCCAGTATGAACAGGGGCATTCAGTACTTC
CASMNRGIQYF
>TRBV11-2|TRBJ2-1|TRBD2|many
TGTGCCAGCACCAGACTAGCGGGGGTCCTGAGCTCCTACAATGAGCAGTTCTTC
CASTRLAGVLSSYNEQFF